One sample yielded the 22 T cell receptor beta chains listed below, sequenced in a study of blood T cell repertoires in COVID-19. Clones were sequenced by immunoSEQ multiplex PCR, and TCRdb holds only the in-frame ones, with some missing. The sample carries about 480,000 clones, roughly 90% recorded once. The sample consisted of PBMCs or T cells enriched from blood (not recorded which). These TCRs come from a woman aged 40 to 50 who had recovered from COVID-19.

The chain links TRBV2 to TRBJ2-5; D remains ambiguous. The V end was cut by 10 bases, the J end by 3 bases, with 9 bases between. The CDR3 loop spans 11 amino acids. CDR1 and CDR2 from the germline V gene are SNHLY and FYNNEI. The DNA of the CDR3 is TGTGCCATCTCGACTGAAGAGACCCAGTACTTC. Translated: CAISTEETQYF.

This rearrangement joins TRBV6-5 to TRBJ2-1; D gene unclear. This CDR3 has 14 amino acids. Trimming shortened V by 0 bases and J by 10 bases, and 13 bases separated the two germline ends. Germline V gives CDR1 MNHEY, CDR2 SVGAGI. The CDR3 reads CASSYSVSPGEQFF. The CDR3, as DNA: TGTGCCAGCAGTTACTCGGTTAGCCCTGGGGAGCAGTTCTTC.

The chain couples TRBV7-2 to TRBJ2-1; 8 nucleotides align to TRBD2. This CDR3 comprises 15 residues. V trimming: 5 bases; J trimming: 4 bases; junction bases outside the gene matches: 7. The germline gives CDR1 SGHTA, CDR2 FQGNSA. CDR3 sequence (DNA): TGTGCCAGCAGCCTTAGCGGGACTCAGTACAATGAGCAGTTCTTC. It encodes CASSLSGTQYNEQFF.

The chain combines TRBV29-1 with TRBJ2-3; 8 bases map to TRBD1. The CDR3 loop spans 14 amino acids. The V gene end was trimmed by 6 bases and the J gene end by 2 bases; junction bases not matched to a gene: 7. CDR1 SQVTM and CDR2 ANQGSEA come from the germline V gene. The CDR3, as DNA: TGCAGCGTGGAGGACAGGGTCCCCACAGATACGCAGTATTTT. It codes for CSVEDRVPTDTQYF.

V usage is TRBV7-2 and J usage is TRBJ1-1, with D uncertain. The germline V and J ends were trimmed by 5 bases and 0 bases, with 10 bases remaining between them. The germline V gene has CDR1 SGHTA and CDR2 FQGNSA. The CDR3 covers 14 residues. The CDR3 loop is CASSPSGMNTEAFF. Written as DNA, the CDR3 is TGTGCCAGCAGCCCTTCGGGTATGAACACTGAAGCTTTCTTT. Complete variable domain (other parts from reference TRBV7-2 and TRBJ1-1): GAGVSQSPSNKVTEKGKDVELRCDPISGHTALYWYRQSLGQGLEFLIYFQGNSAPDKSGLPSDRFSAERTGGSVSTLTIQRTQQEDSAVYLCASSPSGMNTEAFFGQGTRLTVV.

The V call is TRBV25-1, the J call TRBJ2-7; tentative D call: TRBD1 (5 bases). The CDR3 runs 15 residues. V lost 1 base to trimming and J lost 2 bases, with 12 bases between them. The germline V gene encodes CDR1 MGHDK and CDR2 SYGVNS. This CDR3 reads CASSELGVLTYEQYF. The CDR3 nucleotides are TGTGCCAGCAGTGAATTAGGGGTGCTAACCTACGAGCAGTACTTC.

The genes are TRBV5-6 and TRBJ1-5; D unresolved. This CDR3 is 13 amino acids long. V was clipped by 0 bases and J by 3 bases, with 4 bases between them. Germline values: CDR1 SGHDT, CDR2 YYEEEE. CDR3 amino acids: CASSLDNNQPQHF. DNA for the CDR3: TGTGCCAGCAGCTTGGACAACAATCAGCCCCAGCATTTT.

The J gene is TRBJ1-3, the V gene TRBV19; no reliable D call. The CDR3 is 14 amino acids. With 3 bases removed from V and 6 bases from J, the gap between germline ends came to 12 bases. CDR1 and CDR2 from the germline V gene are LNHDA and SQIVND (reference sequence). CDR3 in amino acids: CASSISVFENTIYF. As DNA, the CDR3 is TGTGCCAGTAGTATTAGTGTCTTTGAAAACACCATATATTTT.

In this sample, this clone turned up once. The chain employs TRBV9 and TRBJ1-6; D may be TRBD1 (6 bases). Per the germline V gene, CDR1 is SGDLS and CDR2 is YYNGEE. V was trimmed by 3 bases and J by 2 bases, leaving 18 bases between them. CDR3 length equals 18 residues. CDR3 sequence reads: CASSDPRGGQTYNSPLHF. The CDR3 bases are TGTGCCAGCAGCGACCCGCGGGGGGGCCAGACCTATAATTCACCCCTCCACTTT. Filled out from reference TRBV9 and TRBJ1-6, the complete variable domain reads DSGVTQTPKHLITATGQRVTLRCSPRSGDLSVYWYQQSLDQGLQFLIQYYNGEERAKGNILERFSAQQFPDLHSELNLSSLELGDSALYFCASSDPRGGQTYNSPLHFGNGTRLTVT.

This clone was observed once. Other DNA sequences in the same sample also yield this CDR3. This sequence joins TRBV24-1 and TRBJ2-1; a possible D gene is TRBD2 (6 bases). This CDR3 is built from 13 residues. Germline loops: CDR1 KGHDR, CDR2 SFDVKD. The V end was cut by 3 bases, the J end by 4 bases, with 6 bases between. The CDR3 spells CATSDSGYNEQFF. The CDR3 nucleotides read TGTGCCACCAGTGATAGCGGGTACAATGAGCAGTTCTTC.

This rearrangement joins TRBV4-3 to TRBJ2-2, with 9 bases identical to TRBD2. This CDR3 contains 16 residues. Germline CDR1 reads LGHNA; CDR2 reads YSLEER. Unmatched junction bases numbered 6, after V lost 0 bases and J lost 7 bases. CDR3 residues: CASSQEREGRFGELFF. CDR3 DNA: TGCGCCAGCAGCCAAGAGCGGGAGGGCCGGTTCGGGGAGCTGTTTTTT.

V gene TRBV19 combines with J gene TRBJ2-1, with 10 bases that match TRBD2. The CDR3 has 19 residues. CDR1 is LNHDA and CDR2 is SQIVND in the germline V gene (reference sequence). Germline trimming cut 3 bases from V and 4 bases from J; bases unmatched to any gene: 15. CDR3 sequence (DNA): TGTGCCAGTAGTATGCCTCCTAGCGGGAGAAGGTTGGGGTACAATGAGCAGTTCTTC. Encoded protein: CASSMPPSGRRLGYNEQFF.

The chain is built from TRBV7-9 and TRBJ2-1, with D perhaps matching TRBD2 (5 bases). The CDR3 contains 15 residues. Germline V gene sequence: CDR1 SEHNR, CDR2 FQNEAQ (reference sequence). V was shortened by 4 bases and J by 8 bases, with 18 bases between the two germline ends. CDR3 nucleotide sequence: TGTGCCAGCAGCTCCCCTCCGGGAACCTATGATGAGCAGTTCTTC. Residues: CASSSPPGTYDEQFF.

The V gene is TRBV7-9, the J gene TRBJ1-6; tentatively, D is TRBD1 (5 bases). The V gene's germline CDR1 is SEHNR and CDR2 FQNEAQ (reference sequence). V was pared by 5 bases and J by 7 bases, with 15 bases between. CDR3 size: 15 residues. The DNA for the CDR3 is TGTGCCAGCAGCGACCGGGGGGGACGGAATTCACCCCTCCACTTT. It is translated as CASSDRGGRNSPLHF.

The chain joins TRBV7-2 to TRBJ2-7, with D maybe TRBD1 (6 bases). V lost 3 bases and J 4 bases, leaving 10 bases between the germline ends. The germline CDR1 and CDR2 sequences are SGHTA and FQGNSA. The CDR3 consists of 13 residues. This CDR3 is CASSFDRQYEQYF. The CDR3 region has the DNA TGTGCCAGCAGCTTCGACAGGCAATACGAGCAGTACTTC.

CDR3 protein: CSAADDYGYTF. The CDR3 DNA sequence: TGCAGTGCTGCGGATGACTATGGCTACACCTTC. The J gene is TRBJ1-2, the V gene TRBV20-1; D gene ambiguous. This CDR3 spans 11 amino acids. V lost 5 bases to trimming and J lost 3 bases, with 7 bases between them. CDR1 and CDR2 (germline): DFQATT, SNEGSKA (reference sequence).

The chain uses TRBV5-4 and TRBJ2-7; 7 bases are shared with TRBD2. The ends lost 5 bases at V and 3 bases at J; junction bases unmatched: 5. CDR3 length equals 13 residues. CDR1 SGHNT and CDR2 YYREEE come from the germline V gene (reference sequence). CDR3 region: CASSYGTIYEQYF. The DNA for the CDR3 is TGTGCCAGCAGTTACGGGACTATCTACGAGCAGTACTTC.

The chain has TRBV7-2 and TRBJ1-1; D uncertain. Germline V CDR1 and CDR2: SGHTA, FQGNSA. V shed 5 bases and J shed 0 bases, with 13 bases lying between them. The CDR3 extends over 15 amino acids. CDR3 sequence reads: CASSGQQSLNTEAFF. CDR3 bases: TGTGCCAGCAGCGGCCAACAGAGTCTGAACACTGAAGCTTTCTTT.

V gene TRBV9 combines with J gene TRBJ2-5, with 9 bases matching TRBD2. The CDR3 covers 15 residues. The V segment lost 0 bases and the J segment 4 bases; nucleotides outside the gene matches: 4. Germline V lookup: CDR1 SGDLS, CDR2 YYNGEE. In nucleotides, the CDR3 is TGTGCCAGCAGCGTAGGGGTAGCGGGAGTAGAGACCCAGTACTTC. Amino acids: CASSVGVAGVETQYF.

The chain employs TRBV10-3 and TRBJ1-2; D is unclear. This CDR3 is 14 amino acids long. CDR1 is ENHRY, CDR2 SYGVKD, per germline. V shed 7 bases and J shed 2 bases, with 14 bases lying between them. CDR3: CAITADARNYGYTF. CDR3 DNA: TGTGCCATCACCGCCGATGCCCGGAACTATGGCTACACCTTC.

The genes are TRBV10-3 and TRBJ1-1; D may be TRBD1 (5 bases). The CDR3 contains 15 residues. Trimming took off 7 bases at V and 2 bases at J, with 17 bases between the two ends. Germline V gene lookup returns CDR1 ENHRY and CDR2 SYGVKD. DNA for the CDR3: TGTGCCATCACCCAGGGAAGGGAAGTAAACACTGAAGCTTTCTTT. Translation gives CAITQGREVNTEAFF.

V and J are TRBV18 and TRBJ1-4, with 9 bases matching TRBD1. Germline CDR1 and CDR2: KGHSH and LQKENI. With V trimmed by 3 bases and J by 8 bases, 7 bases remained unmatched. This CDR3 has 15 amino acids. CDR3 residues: CASSPTGQGYEKLFF. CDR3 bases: TGTGCCAGCTCACCCACAGGACAGGGGTACGAAAAACTGTTTTTT.